Following are 11 T cell receptor beta chains from one sample sequenced in a study of cytomegalovirus exposure and HLA in healthy donors. Primers for the PCR totalled 60 Vbeta and 13 Jbeta. TCRdb's table, derived via immunoSEQ multiplex PCR, lists solely in-frame clones and lacks some. In the table there are about 180,000 clones, over 75% of which are singletons. The specimen was PBMCs. The receptors stem from a man in his forties or fifties in good health and CMV-seropositive.

V usage is TRBV19 and J usage is TRBJ2-7; D is unresolved. The V end lost 5 bases, the J end lost 6 bases, and 11 bases lay between the germline ends. CDR1 and CDR2 from the germline V gene are LNHDA and SQIVND (reference sequence). The CDR3 has 12 amino acids. The CDR3: CASSLLFGEQYF. CDR3 nucleotides: TGTGCCAGTAGTCTATTATTTGGCGAGCAGTACTTC.

This rearrangement joins TRBV12-5 to TRBJ2-5; tentatively, D is TRBD1 (6 bases). Germline V gene data show CDR1 as LGHNT and CDR2 as FRNRAP. The CDR3 totals 13 residues. Trimming removed 6 bases at V and 2 bases at J, with 10 bases between. The CDR3: CASGTGFQETQYF. In nucleotides, the CDR3 is TGTGCTAGTGGGACAGGATTTCAAGAGACCCAGTACTTC.

V usage is TRBV11-2 and J usage is TRBJ2-6; tentatively, D is TRBD1 (5 bases). The length of the CDR3 is 15 residues. Per the germline V gene, CDR1 is SGHAT and CDR2 is FQNNGV. The ends were cut back, 1 base at V and 4 bases at J, with 8 bases in the middle. As DNA, the CDR3 is TGTGCCAGCAGCTTAGTGGACACCGGGGCCAACGTCCTGACTTTC. Its protein product is CASSLVDTGANVLTF.

The gene calls are TRBV10-3 and TRBJ2-7; D could derive from TRBD1 or TRBD2 (9 bases each). This CDR3 contains 20 residues. Deletions cut 3 bases from V and 1 base from J, with 28 bases between. The germline gives CDR1 ENHRY, CDR2 SYGVKD. Written as DNA, the CDR3 is TGTGCCATCAGTGAAGGGGGCACAGGGGGCGGCGGGAGGGGATCCTACGAGCAGTACTTC. This gives the protein CAISEGGTGGGGRGSYEQYF.

The chain couples TRBV11-3 to TRBJ2-1; tentatively, D is TRBD2 (5 bases). Germline values: CDR1 SGHNT, CDR2 YENEEA. There are 15 residues in the CDR3. The ends were cut back, 2 bases at V and 5 bases at J, with 13 bases in the middle. As DNA, the CDR3 is TGTGCCAGCAGCTTATGGGCTAGTAGCGACAATGAGCAGTTCTTC. It yields the protein CASSLWASSDNEQFF.

The chain uses TRBV30 and TRBJ2-1, with D unresolved. This CDR3 has 13 residues. CDR1 is GTSNPN and CDR2 is SVGIG in the germline V gene (reference sequence). Trimming took off 2 bases at V and 10 bases at J, with 15 bases between the two ends. For the CDR3, the DNA is TGTGCCTGGAGTAATGGGCAGGCTCGAGAGCAGTTCTTC. Translation: CAWSNGQAREQFF.

The gene calls are TRBV6-1 and TRBJ1-6; 7 nucleotides line up with TRBD1. CDR3 size: 15 residues. With 4 bases clipped from V and 7 bases from J, the junction kept 7 bases outside the gene matches. Germline loops: CDR1 MNHNS, CDR2 SASEGT. CDR3 sequence: CASSGWDSNNSPLHF. In DNA form, the CDR3 reads TGTGCCAGCAGTGGCTGGGACAGTAACAATTCACCCCTCCACTTT.

This clone was detected only once. This sequence joins TRBV9 and TRBJ1-2, with 9 bases matching TRBD1. Trimming at V came to 0 bases and at J to 4 bases, leaving 4 bases not matched to a gene. The CDR3 loop spans 15 amino acids. Germline V gene data show CDR1 as SGDLS and CDR2 as YYNGEE. The CDR3 reads CASSVDGTGSYGYTF. The CDR3 nucleotides are TGTGCCAGCAGCGTAGACGGGACAGGGTCCTATGGCTACACCTTC.

The chain uses TRBV6-1 and TRBJ1-2, with a weak D call TRBD1 (6 bases). Germline-derived CDR1 and CDR2 are MNHNS and SASEGT. The CDR3 covers 13 residues. V lost 5 bases, J lost 3 bases, and 10 bases lay in between. The CDR3 reads CASSTQGDYGYTF. CDR3 bases: TGTGCCAGCAGTACACAGGGTGACTATGGCTACACCTTC.

The CDR3 region is CASSQDTPGGNNEQFF. DNA of the CDR3: TGCGCCAGCAGCCAAGATACTCCGGGAGGCAACAATGAGCAGTTCTTC. The J gene is TRBJ2-1, the V gene TRBV4-1; 7 nucleotides match TRBD2. Unmatched junction bases numbered 7, after V lost 0 bases and J lost 5 bases. Germline CDR1 reads MGHRA; CDR2 reads YSYEKL. CDR3 length equals 16 residues.

This chain joins TRBV21-1 and TRBJ2-3; TRBD2, the D gene given by the table, was not confirmed from the DNA. TRBV21-1 is a pseudogene segment. This CDR3 has 15 amino acids. The CDR3 reads CASSARNSSTDTQYF. CDR3 in DNA: TGTGCCAGCAGCGCCCGCAACTCTAGCACAGATACGCAGTATTTT.